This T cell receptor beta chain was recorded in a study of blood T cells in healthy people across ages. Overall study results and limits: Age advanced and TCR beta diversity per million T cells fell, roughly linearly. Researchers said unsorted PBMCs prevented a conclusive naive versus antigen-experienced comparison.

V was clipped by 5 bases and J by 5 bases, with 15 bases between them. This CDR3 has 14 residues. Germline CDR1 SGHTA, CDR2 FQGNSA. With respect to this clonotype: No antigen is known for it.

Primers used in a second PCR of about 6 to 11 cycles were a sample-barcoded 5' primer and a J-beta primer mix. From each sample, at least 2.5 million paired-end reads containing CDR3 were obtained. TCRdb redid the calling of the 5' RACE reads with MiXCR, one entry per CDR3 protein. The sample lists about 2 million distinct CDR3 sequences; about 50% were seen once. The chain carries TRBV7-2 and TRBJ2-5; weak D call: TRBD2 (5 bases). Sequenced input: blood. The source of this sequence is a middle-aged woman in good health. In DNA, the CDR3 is TGTGCCAGCAGCACGCCTCAGCGGCGGGAGACCCAGTACTTC. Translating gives CASSTPQRRETQYF. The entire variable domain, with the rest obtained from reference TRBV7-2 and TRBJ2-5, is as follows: GAGVSQSPSNKVTEKGKDVELRCDPISGHTALYWYRQSLGQGLEFLIYFQGNSAPDKSGLPSDRFSAERTGGSVSTLTIQRTQQEDSAVYLCASSTPQRRETQYFGPGTRLLVL.